This T cell receptor (beta chain) is drawn from a study of blood T cell repertoires in COVID-19. TCRdb's copy holds only in-frame clones and misses some; the assay was immunoSEQ multiplex PCR. The data contain approximately 160,000 clones, approximately 80% of them singletons. The receptor comes from a woman in her fifties or sixties who had recovered from COVID-19. Sequencing was performed on PBMCs or T cells enriched from blood (not recorded which).

The CDR3 nucleotides are TGTGCCAGCAGTTTGGTAGCGGGAGCACTGTTTTTT. Translating it yields CASSLVAGALFF. The chain joins TRBV28 to TRBJ2-2, with 9 bases identical to TRBD2. CDR1 is MDHEN and CDR2 is SYDVKM in the germline V gene. Unmatched junction bases numbered 4, after V lost 3 bases and J lost 14 bases. The CDR3 has 12 residues.